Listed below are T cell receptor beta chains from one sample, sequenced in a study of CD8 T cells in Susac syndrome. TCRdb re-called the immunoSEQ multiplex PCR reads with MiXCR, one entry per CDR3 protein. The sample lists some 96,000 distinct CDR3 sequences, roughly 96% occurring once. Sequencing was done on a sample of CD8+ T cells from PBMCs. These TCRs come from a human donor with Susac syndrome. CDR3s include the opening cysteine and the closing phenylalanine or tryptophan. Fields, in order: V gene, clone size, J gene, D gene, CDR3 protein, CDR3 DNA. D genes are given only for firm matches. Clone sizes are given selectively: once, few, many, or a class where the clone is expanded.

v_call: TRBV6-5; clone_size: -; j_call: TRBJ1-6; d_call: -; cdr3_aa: CASSPGPYSPLHF; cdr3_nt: TGTGCCAGCAGTCCCGGGCCTTACTCACCCCTCCACTTT
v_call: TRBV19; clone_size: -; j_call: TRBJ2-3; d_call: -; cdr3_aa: CATRSQGMFPDTQYF; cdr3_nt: TGTGCCACCCGAAGTCAGGGTATGTTCCCAGATACGCAGTATTTT
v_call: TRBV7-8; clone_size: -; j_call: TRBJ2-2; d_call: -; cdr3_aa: CASSLVGRNTGELFF; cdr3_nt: TGTGCCAGCAGCTTAGTTGGCAGGAACACCGGGGAGCTGTTTTTT
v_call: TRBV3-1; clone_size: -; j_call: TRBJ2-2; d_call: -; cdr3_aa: CASSERYRTAWGTGELFF; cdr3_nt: TGTGCCAGCAGCGAGCGATATCGGACAGCCTGGGGCACCGGGGAGCTGTTTTTT
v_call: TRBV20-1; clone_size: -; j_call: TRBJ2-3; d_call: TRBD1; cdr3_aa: CSADRDRGTDTQYF; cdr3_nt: TGCAGTGCCGACCGGGACAGGGGTACAGATACGCAGTATTTT
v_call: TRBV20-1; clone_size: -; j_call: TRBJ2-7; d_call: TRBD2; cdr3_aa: CSASQAGGYEQYF; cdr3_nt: TGCAGTGCCAGCCAAGCGGGAGGCTACGAGCAGTACTTC
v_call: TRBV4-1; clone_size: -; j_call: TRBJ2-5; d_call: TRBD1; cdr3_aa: CASSQVQDRPLQETQYF; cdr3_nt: TGCGCCAGCAGCCAAGTCCAGGACAGGCCACTCCAAGAGACCCAGTACTTC
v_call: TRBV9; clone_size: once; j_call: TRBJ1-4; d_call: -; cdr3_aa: CASSAFLGEGEKLLF; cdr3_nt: TGTGCCAGCAGCGCCTTCCTGGGCGAGGGTGAAAAACTGCTTTTT
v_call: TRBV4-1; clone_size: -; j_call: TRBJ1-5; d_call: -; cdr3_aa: CASSRLEDQPQHF; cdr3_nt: TGCGCCAGCAGCCGACTAGAAGATCAGCCCCAGCATTTT
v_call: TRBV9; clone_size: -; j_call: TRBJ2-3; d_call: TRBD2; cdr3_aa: CASSVGPGGNTDTQYF; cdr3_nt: TGTGCCAGCAGCGTAGGTCCGGGGGGTAACACAGATACGCAGTATTTT
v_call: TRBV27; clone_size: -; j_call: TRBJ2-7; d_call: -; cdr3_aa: CASSEVGGSSYEQYF; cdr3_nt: TGTGCCAGCAGTGAGGTAGGCGGTAGCTCCTACGAGCAGTACTTC
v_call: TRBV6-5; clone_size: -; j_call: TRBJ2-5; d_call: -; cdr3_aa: CASSYDGSRAQYF; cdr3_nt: TGTGCCAGCAGTTACGACGGATCGAGGGCCCAGTACTTC
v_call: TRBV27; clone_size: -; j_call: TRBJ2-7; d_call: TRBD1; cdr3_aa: CASGSTGGSNEQYF; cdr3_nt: TGTGCCAGCGGATCTACAGGGGGCTCCAACGAGCAGTACTTC
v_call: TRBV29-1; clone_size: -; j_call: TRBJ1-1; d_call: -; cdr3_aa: CSVNMNTEAFF; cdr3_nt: TGCAGCGTTAACATGAACACTGAAGCTTTCTTT
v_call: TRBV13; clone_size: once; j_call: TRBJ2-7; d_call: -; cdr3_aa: CASSRGRTHSYEQYF; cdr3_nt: TGTGCCAGCAGCAGAGGGCGGACTCACTCCTACGAGCAGTACTTC
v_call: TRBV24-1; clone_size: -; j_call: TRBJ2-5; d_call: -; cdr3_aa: CATGRSQETQYF; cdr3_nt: TGTGCCACCGGACGGTCTCAGGAGACCCAGTACTTC
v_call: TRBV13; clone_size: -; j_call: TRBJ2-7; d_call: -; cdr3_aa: CASRGSTGPYEQYF; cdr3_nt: TGTGCCAGCCGCGGAAGCACGGGACCTTACGAGCAGTACTTC
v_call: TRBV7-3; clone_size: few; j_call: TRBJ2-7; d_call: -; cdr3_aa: CASSQDSSYEQYF; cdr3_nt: TGTGCCAGCAGCCAGGACAGCTCCTACGAGCAGTACTTC
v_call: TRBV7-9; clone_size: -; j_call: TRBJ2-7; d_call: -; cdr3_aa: CASSLSEAGFYEQYF; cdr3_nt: TGTGCCAGCAGCTTATCGGAGGCAGGATTCTACGAGCAGTACTTC
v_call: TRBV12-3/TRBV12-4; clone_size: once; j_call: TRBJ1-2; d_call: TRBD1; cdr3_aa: CASSPNRGREGYTF; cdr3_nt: TGTGCCAGCAGTCCCAACAGGGGTCGGGAGGGCTACACCTTC
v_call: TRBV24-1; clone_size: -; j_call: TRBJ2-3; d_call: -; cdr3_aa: CATSTSTDTQYF; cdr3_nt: TGTGCCACCAGCACCTCGACAGATACGCAGTATTTT
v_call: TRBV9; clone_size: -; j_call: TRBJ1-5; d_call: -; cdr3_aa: CASSLGVDSNQPQHF; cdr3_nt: TGTGCCAGCAGCTTAGGGGTAGATAGCAATCAGCCCCAGCATTTT